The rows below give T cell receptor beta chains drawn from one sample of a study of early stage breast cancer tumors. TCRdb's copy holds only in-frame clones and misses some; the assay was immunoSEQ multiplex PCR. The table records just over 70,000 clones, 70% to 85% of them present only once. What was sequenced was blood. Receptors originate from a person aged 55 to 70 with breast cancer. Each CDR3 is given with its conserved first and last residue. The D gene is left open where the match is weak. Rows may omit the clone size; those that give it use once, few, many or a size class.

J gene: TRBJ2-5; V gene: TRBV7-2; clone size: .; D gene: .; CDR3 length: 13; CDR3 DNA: TGTGCCAGCAGCTTCACAGGGAGAGAGACCCAGTACTTC; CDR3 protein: CASSFTGRETQYF
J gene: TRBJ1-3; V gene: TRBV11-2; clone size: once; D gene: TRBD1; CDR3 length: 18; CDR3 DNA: TGTGCCAGCAGCTTAGGCAGGGGGCTACAAGTTGCTGGAAACACCATATATTTT; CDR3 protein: CASSLGRGLQVAGNTIYF
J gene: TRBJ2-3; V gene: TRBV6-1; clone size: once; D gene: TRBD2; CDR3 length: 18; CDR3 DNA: TGTGCCAGCAGTGCCCCGGGACTAGCGGACCCTAGCACAGATACGCAGTATTTT; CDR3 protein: CASSAPGLADPSTDTQYF
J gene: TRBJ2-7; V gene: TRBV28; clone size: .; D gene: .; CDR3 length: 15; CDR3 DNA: TGTGCCAGCATCGAAGGGACCCCTAAACGGGACGAGCAGTACTTC; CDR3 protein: CASIEGTPKRDEQYF
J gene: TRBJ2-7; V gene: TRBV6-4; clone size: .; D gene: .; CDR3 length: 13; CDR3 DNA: TGTGCCAGCAGCCGGGACCAGGTCTCCGAGCAGTACTTC; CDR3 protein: CASSRDQVSEQYF
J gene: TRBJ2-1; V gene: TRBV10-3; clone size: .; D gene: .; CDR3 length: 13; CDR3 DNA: TGTGCCATCGGACGGGACCAATACAATGAGCAGTTCTTC; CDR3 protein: CAIGRDQYNEQFF
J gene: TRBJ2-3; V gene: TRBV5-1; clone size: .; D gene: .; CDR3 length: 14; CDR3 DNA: TGCGCCAGCACCCGAGCAGGGGGCACAGATACGCAGTATTTT; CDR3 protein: CASTRAGGTDTQYF
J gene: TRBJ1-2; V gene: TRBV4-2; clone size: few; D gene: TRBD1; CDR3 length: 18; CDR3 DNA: TGTGCCAGCAGCCAAGATGTGGCGGGACAGGGGCGAGTCTATGGCTACACCTTC; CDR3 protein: CASSQDVAGQGRVYGYTF
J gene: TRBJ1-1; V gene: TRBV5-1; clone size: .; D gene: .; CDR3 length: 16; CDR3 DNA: TGCGCCAGCAGCTCGACCTGGGGGATCTTGAACACTGAAGCTTTCTTT; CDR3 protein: CASSSTWGILNTEAFF
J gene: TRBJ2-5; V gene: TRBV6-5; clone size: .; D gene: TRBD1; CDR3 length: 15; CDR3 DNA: TGTGCCAGCAGTTCACAGGGGCCAGGGCAAGAGACCCAGTACTTC; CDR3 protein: CASSSQGPGQETQYF
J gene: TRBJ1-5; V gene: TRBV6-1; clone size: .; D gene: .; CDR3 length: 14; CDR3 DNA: TGTGCCAGCAGTGACGGACATAGCAATCAGCCCCAGCATTTT; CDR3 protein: CASSDGHSNQPQHF
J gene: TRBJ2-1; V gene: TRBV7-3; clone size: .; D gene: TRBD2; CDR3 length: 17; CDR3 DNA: TGTGCCAGCAGCGACGGGACTAGCGGGAGGCACTACAATGAGCAGTTCTTC; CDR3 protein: CASSDGTSGRHYNEQFF
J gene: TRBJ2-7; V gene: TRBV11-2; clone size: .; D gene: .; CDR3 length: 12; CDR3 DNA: TGTGCCAGCAGCTTGGGGGACTACGAGCAGTACTTC; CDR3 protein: CASSLGDYEQYF
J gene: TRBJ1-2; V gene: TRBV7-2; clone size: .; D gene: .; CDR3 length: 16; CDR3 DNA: TGTGCCAGCAGCTTAGGCCAAAGGGGGTTGAACTATGGCTACACCTTC; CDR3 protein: CASSLGQRGLNYGYTF
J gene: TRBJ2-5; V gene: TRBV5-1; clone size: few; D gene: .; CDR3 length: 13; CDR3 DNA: TGCGCCAGCAGCTTGGAGTTAGGGGAGACCCAGTACTTC; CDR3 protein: CASSLELGETQYF
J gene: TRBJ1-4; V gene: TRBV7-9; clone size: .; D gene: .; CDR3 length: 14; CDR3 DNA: TGTGCCAGCAGCACAGGGAAGGGGAATGAAAAACTGTTTTTT; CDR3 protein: CASSTGKGNEKLFF
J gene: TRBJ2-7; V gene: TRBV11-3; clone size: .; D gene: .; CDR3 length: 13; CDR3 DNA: TGTGCCAGCAGCCCAGGGGTTATTGGCGAGCAGTACTTC; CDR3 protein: CASSPGVIGEQYF
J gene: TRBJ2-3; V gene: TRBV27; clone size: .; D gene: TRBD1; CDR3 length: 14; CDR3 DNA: TGTGCCAGCAGTCCCGGACAGGGGACAGATACGCAGTATTTT; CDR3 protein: CASSPGQGTDTQYF
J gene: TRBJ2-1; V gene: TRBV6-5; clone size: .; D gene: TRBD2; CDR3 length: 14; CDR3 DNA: TGTGCCAGCAGCTTTAGCGGGGGGGCGGGTGAGCAGTTCTTC; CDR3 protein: CASSFSGGAGEQFF
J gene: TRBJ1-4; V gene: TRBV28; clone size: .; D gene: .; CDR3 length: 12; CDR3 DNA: TGTGCCAGCAGGTCTCAGGGTGAAAAACTGTTTTTT; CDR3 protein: CASRSQGEKLFF
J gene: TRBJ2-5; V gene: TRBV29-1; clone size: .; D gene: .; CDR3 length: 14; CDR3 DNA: TGCAGCGTCGCCCATATACAGGGTGAAGAGACCCAGTACTTC; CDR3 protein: CSVAHIQGEETQYF
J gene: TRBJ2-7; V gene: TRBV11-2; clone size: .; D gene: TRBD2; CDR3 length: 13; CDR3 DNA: TGTGCCAGCAGCCGGACTAGCAGCTACGAGCAGTACTTC; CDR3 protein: CASSRTSSYEQYF
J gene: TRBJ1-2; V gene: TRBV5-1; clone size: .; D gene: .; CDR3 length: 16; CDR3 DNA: TGCGCCAGCAGCCCAGCGGGTCGGGGCGGCGACTATGGCTACACCTTC; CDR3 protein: CASSPAGRGGDYGYTF
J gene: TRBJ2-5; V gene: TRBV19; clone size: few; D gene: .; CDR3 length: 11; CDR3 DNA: TGTGCCAGCCGGGGTCAAGAGACCCAGTACTTC; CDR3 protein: CASRGQETQYF
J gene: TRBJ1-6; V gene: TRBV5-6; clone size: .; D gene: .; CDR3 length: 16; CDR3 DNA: TGTGCCAGCAGCTTGGGCCGGAGCAACTATAATTCACCCCTCCACTTT; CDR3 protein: CASSLGRSNYNSPLHF
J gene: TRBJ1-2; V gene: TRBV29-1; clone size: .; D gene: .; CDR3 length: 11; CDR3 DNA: TGCAGCGTTGAGGGGTCCGATGGCTACACCTTC; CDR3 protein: CSVEGSDGYTF
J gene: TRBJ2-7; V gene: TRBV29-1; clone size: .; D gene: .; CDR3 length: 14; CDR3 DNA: TGCAGCGTTGAAAAAAGGCTATCGGACCGCGAGCAGTACTTC; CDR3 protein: CSVEKRLSDREQYF